Each of the 20 T cell receptor beta chains below was sequenced from the same sample in a study of T cell repertoires in cytomegalovirus infection. TCRdb processed the reads anew with MiXCR; each CDR3 protein has one entry. The sample includes roughly 700,000 distinct CDR3 sequences, around a third seen only once; the top ten take approximately 18%. Their antigens remain unidentified. Sequenced material: cultured PBMCs, taken from culture after CMV antigen stimulation. These receptors all stem from a human donor in good health (CMV status not recorded). Some clones in this sample may be carry-over from other donors' samples.

The rearrangement uses TRBV7-9 and TRBJ2-5; either TRBD1 or TRBD2 may fit D (5 bases each). The V end was cut by 2 bases, the J end by 2 bases, with 15 bases between. The length of the CDR3 is 16 residues. CDR1 SEHNR and CDR2 FQNEAQ come from the germline V gene (reference sequence). The CDR3 reads CASSLSLGRSQETQYF. The DNA for the CDR3 is TGTGCCAGCAGCTTATCCCTGGGACGGTCACAAGAGACCCAGTACTTC.

V and J are TRBV7-2 and TRBJ1-5, with a tentative D call TRBD1 (5 bases). This CDR3 has 15 residues. Deletions cut 2 bases from V and 6 bases from J, with 14 bases between. Germline V gene data show CDR1 as SGHTA and CDR2 as FQGNSA. The CDR3 sequence: CASSLRGFIGQPQHF. The CDR3 DNA sequence: TGTGCCAGCAGCTTAAGGGGATTCATTGGTCAGCCCCAGCATTTT.

This clonotype occurred a few times. This rearrangement joins TRBV6-1 to TRBJ2-1; TRBD2 matches 8 bases. Germline lookup yields CDR1 MNHNS and CDR2 SASEGT. J lost 4 bases, V lost 6 bases, and 8 bases had no gene match. CDR3 length: 15 residues. The CDR3 here is CASRHPGGLYNEQFF. The CDR3 DNA is TGTGCCAGCAGGCATCCGGGGGGGCTATACAATGAGCAGTTCTTC.

This clonotype was detected a few times. CDR3 amino acids: CASSLAAERTETQYF. The CDR3 region has the DNA TGTGCCAGCAGCTTAGCGGCAGAACGAACAGAGACCCAGTACTTC. This sequence joins TRBV7-9 and TRBJ2-5; no firm D call. This CDR3 is 15 amino acids long. V was trimmed by 0 bases and J by 4 bases, leaving 12 bases between them. Germline V CDR1 and CDR2: SEHNR, FQNEAQ (reference sequence).

V gene TRBV6-2 or TRBV6-3 combines with J gene TRBJ1-2; 9 positions agree with TRBD1. The CDR3 length is 14 residues. Per the germline V gene, CDR1 is MNHEY and CDR2 is SVGEGT. V lost 6 bases, J lost 7 bases, and 9 bases stayed unmatched. Written as DNA, the CDR3 is TGTGCCAGCAGCCGATCGGACAGGGGACGTGGCTACACCTTC. Protein product: CASSRSDRGRGYTF.

This clonotype came up a few times. The V gene is TRBV20-1, the J gene TRBJ1-1, with unresolved D. The CDR3 loop spans 11 amino acids. Per germline, CDR1 DFQATT and CDR2 SNEGSKA (reference sequence). Trimming pared 3 bases from V and 1 base from J, leaving 3 bases between. The CDR3 nucleotides read TGCAGTGCTAGGTGGAACACTGAAGCTTTCTTT. It translates to CSARWNTEAFF.

This chain links TRBV20-1 with TRBJ1-1; unclear D gene. The CDR3 spans 15 residues. Looked up from germline, CDR1 is DFQATT and CDR2 is SNEGSKA (reference sequence). Trimming left V 1 base short and J 4 bases short, with 16 bases between. The CDR3: CSARAVGLGSTEAFF. CDR3 coding DNA: TGCAGTGCTAGAGCGGTAGGACTCGGCAGCACTGAAGCTTTCTTT.

DNA of the CDR3: TGCGCCAGCAGCTTGGTGGGGGAGACTTATGGCTACACCTTC. As protein: CASSLVGETYGYTF. The rearrangement uses TRBV5-1 and TRBJ1-2; TRBD1 is a possible D gene (5 bases). V was pared by 0 bases and J by 5 bases, with 11 bases between. The V gene's germline CDR1 is SGHRS and CDR2 YFSETQ. The CDR3 has 14 amino acids.

V and J are TRBV15 and TRBJ2-3; 7 bases align to TRBD2. V dropped 5 bases and J dropped 2; count of bases not matched to a gene: 13. Germline V lookup: CDR1 LNHNV, CDR2 YYDKDF (reference sequence). This CDR3 comprises 17 residues. The CDR3 reads CATSGRDYRSVTDTQYF. Here the CDR3 DNA reads TGTGCCACCAGCGGCCGGGACTACCGTAGCGTCACAGATACGCAGTATTTT.

V and J are TRBV7-6 and TRBJ1-1; TRBD1 matches at 9 bases. CDR3 size: 17 residues. Trimming cost V 5 bases and J 2 bases; bases outside gene matches: 12. The germline V gene encodes CDR1 SGHVS and CDR2 FNYEAQ. The CDR3 nucleotides are TGTGCCAGCAGCCGTATGATTACAGGGGGCCTCAACACTGAAGCTTTCTTT. This sequence encodes CASSRMITGGLNTEAFF.

This clonotype has more than one count but fewer than ten. The genes are TRBV6-1 and TRBJ1-1; D not certain. CDR1 and CDR2 (germline): MNHNS, SASEGT. Trimming took 4 bases from V and 4 from J, leaving 16 bases between them. The CDR3 has 15 amino acids. Here the CDR3 reads CASSGFSFSGTEAFF. The CDR3 nucleotides are TGTGCCAGCAGTGGGTTCAGTTTTTCTGGCACTGAAGCTTTCTTT.

The chain employs TRBV3-1 and TRBJ2-7; D might be TRBD1 (5 bases). V shed 4 bases and J shed 2 bases, with 15 bases lying between them. Germline V gene sequence: CDR1 LGHDT, CDR2 YNNKEL (reference sequence). CDR3 length: 15 residues. The CDR3: CASSREGSRAYEQYF. Written as DNA, the CDR3 is TGTGCCAGCAGCCGAGAAGGCAGCAGGGCCTACGAGCAGTACTTC.

A few counts support this clonotype. V and J are TRBV13 and TRBJ2-1; the D gene is possibly TRBD2 (5 bases). The CDR3 is made up of 19 amino acids. Germline CDR1 is PRHDT and CDR2 is FYEKMQ (reference sequence). V was shortened by 1 base and J by 0 bases, with 19 bases between the two germline ends. This chain's CDR3 is CASSLDARWAGSSYNEQFF. The CDR3 region has the DNA TGTGCCAGCAGCTTAGATGCCCGGTGGGCTGGGAGCTCCTACAATGAGCAGTTCTTC.

V gene TRBV6-1 combines with J gene TRBJ1-6; D remains unclear. The germline V gene encodes CDR1 MNHNS and CDR2 SASEGT. This CDR3 contains 18 residues. V dropped 2 bases and J dropped 0 bases, with 14 bases sitting between them. Here the CDR3 DNA reads TGTGCCAGCAGTGAACTAAAGGGCATCCGCTCCTATAATTCACCCCTCCACTTT. Its translation is CASSELKGIRSYNSPLHF.

This clonotype occurred a few times. The chain employs TRBV10-3 and TRBJ2-7; D unresolved. The V end lost 0 bases, the J end lost 4 bases, and 4 bases lay between the germline ends. This CDR3 has 12 residues. In germline, CDR1 is ENHRY, CDR2 SYGVKD. The CDR3 region has the DNA TGTGCCATCAGTGAGTCTCAGTACGAGCAGTACTTC. The encoded protein is CAISESQYEQYF.

The chain carries TRBV6-2 or TRBV6-3 and TRBJ2-4, with D possibly TRBD2 on 7 matching bases. CDR1 is MNHEY and CDR2 is SVGEGT in the germline V gene. CDR3 size: 19 residues. The ends were cut back, 4 bases at V and 0 bases at J, with 22 bases in the middle. DNA of the CDR3: TGTGCCAGCAGTTTGAGGAACGTCGGGGGGCGGATAGCCAAAAACATTCAGTACTTC. This gives the protein CASSLRNVGGRIAKNIQYF.

This clonotype was detected a few times. The chain combines TRBV7-2 with TRBJ2-4; 7 nucleotides line up with TRBD1. The ends lost 0 bases at V and 1 base at J; junction bases unmatched: 3. Germline CDR1 and CDR2: SGHTA and FQGNSA. The CDR3 length is 16 residues. CDR3 region: CASSLAGGFAKNIQYF. The CDR3 DNA reads TGTGCCAGCAGCTTAGCAGGGGGCTTTGCCAAAAACATTCAGTACTTC.

J is TRBJ2-7 and V is TRBV2; no definite D call. The CDR3 consists of 12 residues. V was cut by 6 bases and J by 5 bases, with 11 bases left in between. Germline loops: CDR1 SNHLY, CDR2 FYNNEI. CDR3 sequence (DNA): TGTGCCAGCAGGGATAAGAGGAACGAGCAGTACTTC. Translation: CASRDKRNEQYF.

This clonotype was seen more than once but under ten times. The rearrangement uses TRBV6-5 and TRBJ2-3; possibly TRBD1 for D (6 bases). The CDR3 runs to 13 residues. Germline V lookup: CDR1 MNHEY, CDR2 SVGAGI. V shed 5 bases and J shed 5 bases, with 11 bases lying between them. The CDR3 bases are TGTGCCAGCAGTCAGGGGCTTAGAGATACGCAGTATTTT. Protein sequence: CASSQGLRDTQYF.

The chain has TRBV12-3 or TRBV12-4 and TRBJ2-1; D is possibly TRBD2 (6 bases). V lost 7 bases and J 10 bases, leaving 11 bases between the germline ends. The CDR3 sequence is 11 residues long. The CDR3 coding sequence is TGTGCCAGCATGAGAAGCGGGGAGCAGTTCTTC. Protein: CASMRSGEQFF.